This TCR beta chain stems from a study of beta chain features in type 1 diabetes. General study points: Naive, central memory and Treg TCRB repertoires appeared more alike in patients than in healthy donors.

A word on this clone: What it binds is unknown.

Expressed TCRB transcripts were sequenced because the entire RNA isolate underwent reverse transcription. Mean read depth for naive, central memory and regulatory T cell samples was 3.5 million or so reads. TCRdb's table, derived via immunoSEQ multiplex PCR, lists solely in-frame clones and lacks some. Of hundreds of thousands of clones listed, about 32% are singletons. This CDR3 contains 13 residues. Germline CDR1 and CDR2: KGHSH and LQKENI. The V gene lost 3 bases and the J gene lost 4 bases, with 9 bases spanning the gap. This rearrangement joins TRBV18 to TRBJ1-2; D is unresolved. The source of this sequence is a man aged 18 to 35 in good health. Material for sequencing was naive CD4+ T cells from blood. For the CDR3, the DNA is TGTGCCAGCTCACCTCACCGCCTCTATGGCTACACCTTC. It codes for CASSPHRLYGYTF.